The 28 T cell receptor beta chains presented below share a single source sample, sequenced in a study of cytomegalovirus exposure and HLA in healthy donors. In the PCR, 60 Vbeta and 13 Jbeta primers were used. The protocol was immunoSEQ multiplex PCR, while the TCRdb copy is restricted to in-frame clones and leaves out a portion. The sample shows approximately 110,000 clones, 80% to 90% of them seen only once. Sequencing was performed on PBMCs. These receptor sequences come from a woman aged 25 to 39 in good health and CMV-seronegative.

This clone was seen only once. J is TRBJ2-4 and V is TRBV27; the D is unclear. The CDR3 consists of 15 residues. Germline CDR1 reads MNHEY; CDR2 reads SMNVEV (reference sequence). Trimming stripped 3 bases from V and 3 bases from J, with 12 bases between. CDR3 DNA sequence: TGTGCCAGCAGTTTCACGGGTCTGGGCAAAAACATTCAGTACTTC. Its translation is CASSFTGLGKNIQYF.

This clone was seen more than once but under ten times. The CDR3 DNA sequence: TGTGCCAGACTTCAGCCCCAGCATTTT. It is translated as CARLQPQHF. The chain joins TRBV5-3 to TRBJ1-5; D is unclear. TRBV5-3 is an ORF for which the function is uncertain. The CDR3 consists of 9 residues. The V end lost 7 bases, the J end lost 6 bases, and 2 bases lay between the germline ends.

V and J are TRBV2 and TRBJ2-2; 9 bases map to TRBD2. V shed 8 bases and J 6 bases; nucleotides not matched to a gene: 7. The V gene's germline CDR1 is SNHLY and CDR2 FYNNEI. This CDR3 spans 14 amino acids. CDR3 nucleotides: TGTGCCAGCTCCGGGACTAGCATCCCCGGGGAGCTGTTTTTT. Amino acid sequence: CASSGTSIPGELFF.

The rearrangement uses TRBV7-2 and TRBJ2-3; 7 bases agree with TRBD2. Germline assignment: CDR1 SGHTA and CDR2 FQGNSA. The CDR3 consists of 15 residues. V gave up 0 bases and J gave up 4 bases; unmatched junction bases: 4. The CDR3 loop is CASSLAGGDADTQYF. For the CDR3, the DNA is TGTGCCAGCAGCTTAGCGGGGGGGGACGCAGATACGCAGTATTTT.

The gene calls are TRBV18 and TRBJ2-5, with D possibly matching TRBD2 (6 bases). The DNA end is a closer match to TRBJ2-7, so the J assignment may be wrong. CDR1 is KGHSH, CDR2 LQKENI, per germline. The length of the CDR3 is 16 residues. DNA for the CDR3: TGTGCCAGCTCACCCGTTTCGACTAGTTCGTCCTACGAGCAGTACTTC. Its translation is CASSPVSTSSSYEQYF.

The V gene is TRBV7-9, the J gene TRBJ2-2; 12 bases agree with TRBD2. The V segment lost 1 base and the J segment 5 bases; nucleotides outside the gene matches: 2. Germline assignment: CDR1 SEHNR and CDR2 FQNEAQ (reference sequence). The CDR3 is made up of 16 amino acids. CDR3 coding DNA: TGTGCCAGCAGCTTAGATGGACTAGCGGGGACCGGGGAGCTGTTTTTT. This sequence encodes CASSLDGLAGTGELFF.

The chain couples TRBV28 to TRBJ1-2, with D possibly TRBD1 on 6 matching bases. Deletions cut 3 bases from V and 2 bases from J, with 7 bases between. CDR3 length: 13 amino acids. In germline, CDR1 is MDHEN, CDR2 SYDVKM. For the CDR3, the DNA is TGTGCCAGCAGTTTCGGACAGAACTATGGCTACACCTTC. This codes for CASSFGQNYGYTF.

This clone was counted between two and nine times. This chain uses TRBV29-1 with TRBJ2-2; the match to TRBD2 covers 7 bases. Looked up from germline, CDR1 is SQVTM and CDR2 is ANQGSEA. CDR3 length: 12 residues. V was clipped by 4 bases and J by 7 bases; unmatched bases: 3. The CDR3 coding sequence is TGCAGCGTTGTGCGGGAGAACGGGGAGCTGTTTTTT. This encodes CSVVRENGELFF.

The rearrangement joins TRBV29-1 to TRBJ1-1, with 8 positions matching TRBD1. The CDR3 covers 11 residues. Looked up from germline, CDR1 is SQVTM and CDR2 is ANQGSEA. Trimming cost V 6 bases and J 8 bases; bases outside gene matches: 5. DNA of the CDR3: TGCAGCGTCAAAGGACAGGGAGAAGCTTTCTTT. This sequence encodes CSVKGQGEAFF.

The rearrangement joins TRBV28 to TRBJ1-5; no clear D. Trimming stripped 0 bases from V and 0 bases from J, with 6 bases between. The CDR3 spans 15 residues. The germline V gene encodes CDR1 MDHEN and CDR2 SYDVKM. CDR3 protein: CASSLWAGSNQPQHF. CDR3 DNA: TGTGCCAGCAGTTTATGGGCAGGTAGCAATCAGCCCCAGCATTTT.

This chain joins TRBV6-4 and TRBJ2-2; 8 bases match TRBD1. V dropped 6 bases and J dropped 6; count of bases not matched to a gene: 6. The CDR3 extends over 14 amino acids. CDR1 and CDR2 from the germline V gene are MRHNA and SNTAGT. The CDR3, as DNA: TGTGCCAGCAGGACAGGGGAGGAGGCCGGGGAGCTGTTTTTT. Translated, it gives CASRTGEEAGELFF.

V and J are TRBV11-3 and TRBJ2-7; 8 bases are shared with TRBD2. Unmatched junction bases numbered 3, after V lost 5 bases and J lost 6 bases. From germline, CDR1 is SGHNT and CDR2 YENEEA. CDR3 length equals 12 residues. Here the CDR3 DNA reads TGTGCCAGCAGCCCCGGGGGGGGCGAGCAGTACTTC. It codes for CASSPGGGEQYF.

The chain links TRBV29-1 to TRBJ1-5, with a tentative D call TRBD1 (5 bases). The CDR3 is 13 amino acids. Deletions cut 4 bases from V and 2 bases from J, with 9 bases between. The germline gives CDR1 SQVTM, CDR2 ANQGSEA. The CDR3 coding sequence is TGCAGCGTTGGTGGGGCCGGCAATCAGCCCCAGCATTTT. Translated, it gives CSVGGAGNQPQHF.

In DNA form, the CDR3 reads TGTGCCACCAGCAGAGATACGGGCTACGAGCAGTACTTC. It specifies CATSRDTGYEQYF. V and J are TRBV15 and TRBJ2-7; D uncertain. The CDR3 is 13 residues long. Trimming removed 0 bases from V and 3 bases from J, with 6 bases in between. Germline-derived CDR1 and CDR2 are LNHNV and YYDKDF (reference sequence). Supplemented by reference TRBV15 and TRBJ2-7, the full variable domain reads DAMVIQNPRYQVTQFGKPVTLSCSQTLNHNVMYWYQQKSSQAPKLLFHYYDKDFNNEADTPDNFQSRRPNTSFCFLDIRSPGLGDTAMYLCATSRDTGYEQYFGPGTRLTVT.

The rearrangement uses TRBV18 and TRBJ1-6, with a tentative D call TRBD1 (6 bases). Germline V gene lookup returns CDR1 KGHSH and CDR2 LQKENI. The CDR3 has 14 amino acids. The germline V and J ends were trimmed by 4 bases and 10 bases, with 14 bases remaining between them. DNA for the CDR3: TGTGCCAGCTCACAGGGGGTATTGGGATCACCCCTCCACTTT. This encodes CASSQGVLGSPLHF.

The chain joins TRBV7-2 to TRBJ2-7; 7 nucleotides align to TRBD1. The CDR3 is made up of 13 amino acids. The V and J ends lost 2 bases and 5 bases, in that order; junction bases with no gene match: 3. Germline-derived CDR1 and CDR2 are SGHTA and FQGNSA. Here the CDR3 reads CASSLLDRDEQYF. CDR3 DNA: TGTGCCAGCAGCTTACTCGACAGGGACGAGCAGTACTTC.

There are a few counts of this clone. The chain recombines TRBV15 with TRBJ1-1, with TRBD1 matching over 9 bases. Losses at the gene ends were 1 base for V and 5 bases for J; bases not matched to a gene: 5. Germline assignment: CDR1 LNHNV and CDR2 YYDKDF (reference sequence). The CDR3 consists of 15 residues. The DNA of the CDR3 is TGTGCCACCAGCAGAGGTGGGACAGGGAGAACTGAAGCTTTCTTT. The encoded protein is CATSRGGTGRTEAFF.

The chain couples TRBV5-1 to TRBJ2-1; 8 bases align to TRBD1. The CDR3 covers 13 residues. CDR1 is SGHRS and CDR2 is YFSETQ in the germline V gene. V dropped 5 bases and J dropped 4; count of bases not matched to a gene: 2. CDR3 bases: TGCGCCAGCAGGACAGGGGTGTACAATGAGCAGTTCTTC. As protein: CASRTGVYNEQFF.

V is TRBV29-1 and J is TRBJ2-5; 9 bases align to TRBD1. The CDR3 is made up of 13 amino acids. Trimming cost V 7 bases and J 5 bases; bases outside gene matches: 8. Germline lookup yields CDR1 SQVTM and CDR2 ANQGSEA. The CDR3 loop is CSARPQGAETQYF. The CDR3 DNA follows: TGCAGCGCCAGGCCACAGGGGGCGGAGACCCAGTACTTC.

The chain is built from TRBV7-6 and TRBJ2-1; the match to TRBD1 covers 9 bases. CDR1 and CDR2 from the germline V gene are SGHVS and FNYEAQ. Trimming cost V 3 bases and J 8 bases; bases outside gene matches: 14. The CDR3 runs to 17 residues. The CDR3 region has the DNA TGTGCCAGCAGCTTTCCCCTGATTCCGGGACAGGGCTATGAGCAGTTCTTC. It is translated as CASSFPLIPGQGYEQFF.

The chain is built from TRBV7-2 and TRBJ2-4; 7 nucleotides line up with TRBD2. The CDR3 is made up of 13 amino acids. CDR1 is SGHTA and CDR2 is FQGNSA in the germline V gene. Trimming removed 5 bases from V and 10 bases from J; junction bases left unmatched: 8. CDR3 DNA sequence: TGTGCCAGCAGCCAGCGGGGCCTATTAATTCAGTACTTC. Encoded protein: CASSQRGLLIQYF. Based on the CDR3 plus reference TRBV7-2 and TRBJ2-4, the full variable domain is GAGVSQSPSNKVTEKGKDVELRCDPISGHTALYWYRQSLGQGLEFLIYFQGNSAPDKSGLPSDRFSAERTGGSVSTLTIQRTQQEDSAVYLCASSQRGLLIQYFGAGTRLSVL.

V usage is TRBV10-3 and J usage is TRBJ2-7; 13 bases map to TRBD2. Germline trimming cut 10 bases from V and 5 bases from J; bases unmatched to any gene: 5. The CDR3 contains 13 residues. CDR1 ENHRY and CDR2 SYGVKD come from the germline V gene. The CDR3 sequence is CATGTSGNHEQYF. CDR3 DNA: TGTGCCACAGGGACTAGCGGGAACCACGAGCAGTACTTC.

The chain couples TRBV11-2 to TRBJ1-1; D may be TRBD1 (5 bases). Germline V gene sequence: CDR1 SGHAT, CDR2 FQNNGV. Trimming cost V 1 base and J 10 bases, with 10 bases left between them. The CDR3 contains 12 residues. In nucleotides, the CDR3 is TGTGCCAGCAGCTTAGGCAGGGAGGGAGCTTTCTTT. The encoded protein is CASSLGREGAFF.

The chain employs TRBV30 and TRBJ1-1; 7 positions agree with TRBD1. This CDR3 is built from 18 residues. V trimming: 2 bases; J trimming: 5 bases; junction bases outside the gene matches: 20. Looked up from germline, CDR1 is GTSNPN and CDR2 is SVGIG (reference sequence). Written as DNA, the CDR3 is TGTGCCTGGAGTCCCGGGAGGGGGCGGAACAGGTGGGGGACTGAAGCTTTCTTT. Translation gives CAWSPGRGRNRWGTEAFF.

The chain combines TRBV5-1 with TRBJ2-5; TRBD2 might be the D (6 bases). Germline V gene data show CDR1 as SGHRS and CDR2 as YFSETQ. Trimming took off 3 bases at V and 2 bases at J, with 14 bases between the two ends. There are 15 residues in the CDR3. This chain's CDR3 is CASSYIGGRQETQYF. For the CDR3, the DNA is TGCGCCAGCAGCTACATCGGGGGTCGTCAAGAGACCCAGTACTTC.

The chain is built from TRBV28 and TRBJ2-2; D unresolved. This CDR3 contains 16 residues. Trimming took off 3 bases at V and 0 bases at J, with 11 bases between the two ends. Germline V CDR1 and CDR2: MDHEN, SYDVKM. The CDR3 region is CASSFQIPTNTGELFF. For the CDR3, the DNA is TGTGCCAGCAGTTTTCAAATCCCCACGAACACCGGGGAGCTGTTTTTT.

This clone was detected once. The V gene is TRBV6-5, the J gene TRBJ1-2; D not resolved. This CDR3 spans 11 amino acids. Germline values: CDR1 MNHEY, CDR2 SVGAGI. V was trimmed by 2 bases and J by 7 bases, leaving 5 bases between them. DNA for the CDR3: TGTGCCAGCAGTTACCGGGGTGGCTACACCTTC. Protein product: CASSYRGGYTF.

The V call is TRBV6-5, the J call TRBJ1-2; D is unclear. The germline V gene encodes CDR1 MNHEY and CDR2 SVGAGI. The CDR3 extends over 14 amino acids. V shed 0 bases and J shed 2 bases, with 7 bases lying between them. The CDR3 DNA reads as TGTGCCAGCAGTTACTCCCACAACAACTATGGCTACACCTTC. Protein sequence: CASSYSHNNYGYTF.